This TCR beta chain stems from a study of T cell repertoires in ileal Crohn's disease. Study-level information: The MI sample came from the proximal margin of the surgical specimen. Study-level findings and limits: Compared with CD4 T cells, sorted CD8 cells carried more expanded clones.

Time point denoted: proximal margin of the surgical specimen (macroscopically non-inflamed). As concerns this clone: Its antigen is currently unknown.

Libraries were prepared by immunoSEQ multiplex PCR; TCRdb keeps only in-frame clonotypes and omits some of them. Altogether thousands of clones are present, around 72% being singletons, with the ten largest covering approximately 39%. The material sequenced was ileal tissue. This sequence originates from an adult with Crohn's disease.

The CDR3 reads CASSPVKWTGAYGYTF. The CDR3 nucleotides read TGTGCCAGCAGCCCTGTAAAGTGGACAGGAGCCTATGGCTACACCTTC. This chain joins TRBV12-1 and TRBJ1-2; no DNA check was done on the table's D call, TRBD1. TRBV12-1 counts as a pseudogene. The CDR3 is made up of 16 amino acids.